What follows are 18 T cell receptor beta chains derived from one specimen sequenced in a study of shared clonotypes between healthy human individuals. Profiled with immunoSEQ multiplex PCR; TCRdb holds only in-frame clones, not every one. In the table there are over 2 million clones, around 92% of which are singletons. The sample was naive CD4+ T cells from PBMCs. Subset indicated: CD45RA+ positively selected. The receptors were gathered from a man aged 18 to 29 in good health. Some clones in this sample may be carry-over from other donors' samples.

The chain recombines TRBV28 with TRBJ2-7; D is perhaps TRBD1 (5 bases). The CDR3 is made up of 12 amino acids. CDR1 is MDHEN, CDR2 SYDVKM, per germline. V was clipped by 1 base and J by 8 bases, with 9 bases between them. CDR3 protein: CASSLSPGKQYF. CDR3 DNA sequence: TGTGCCAGCAGTTTATCCCCAGGGAAGCAGTACTTC.

The chain carries TRBV2 and TRBJ2-1; tentatively, D is TRBD1 or TRBD2 (5 bases each). Trimming shortened V by 7 bases and J by 2 bases, and 15 bases separated the two germline ends. Germline V lookup: CDR1 SNHLY, CDR2 FYNNEI. This CDR3 has 15 amino acids. CDR3 loop: CASTRLGPAYNEQFF. In nucleotides, the CDR3 is TGTGCCAGCACCCGCCTGGGACCGGCCTACAATGAGCAGTTCTTC.

The chain carries TRBV5-4 and TRBJ1-2; D may be TRBD1 (5 bases). The length of the CDR3 is 14 residues. Germline V gives CDR1 SGHNT, CDR2 YYREEE (reference sequence). V shed 1 base and J shed 3 bases, with 10 bases lying between them. The CDR3, as DNA: TGTGCCAGCAGCTTGCGTGGGGGTGACTATGGCTACACCTTC. Its translation is CASSLRGGDYGYTF.

This sequence joins TRBV10-3 and TRBJ1-2, with 7 bases that match TRBD1. V trimming: 9 bases; J trimming: 0 bases; junction bases outside the gene matches: 4. CDR1 is ENHRY, CDR2 SYGVKD, per germline. This CDR3 contains 13 residues. The CDR3 DNA follows: TGTGCCATACGACAGGGTACTAACTATGGCTACACCTTC. Translated, it gives CAIRQGTNYGYTF.

The CDR3 DNA is TGTGCCAGCAGTTCGCAGGATAGCAATCAGCCCCAGCATTTT. Translation: CASSSQDSNQPQHF. This rearrangement joins TRBV27 to TRBJ1-5; D remains ambiguous. Germline V lookup: CDR1 MNHEY, CDR2 SMNVEV (reference sequence). V lost 4 bases and J lost 0, with 7 bases in between. The CDR3 sequence is 14 residues long.

On this clone: The sample has other DNA sequences that encode this CDR3 too. This CDR3 reads CASSFGGTYEQYF. The CDR3 bases are TGCGCCAGCAGCTTTGGCGGTACCTACGAGCAGTACTTC. The chain employs TRBV5-1 and TRBJ2-7; D ambiguous. Trimming shortened V by 2 bases and J by 2 bases, and 8 bases separated the two germline ends. The CDR3 length is 13 residues. Germline loops: CDR1 SGHRS, CDR2 YFSETQ.

The chain recombines TRBV5-1 with TRBJ2-1; D is ambiguous. V lost 4 bases, J lost 7 bases, and 15 bases lay in between. In germline, CDR1 is SGHRS, CDR2 YFSETQ. The CDR3 length is 14 residues. Here the CDR3 DNA reads TGCGCCAGCAGCCCGGGTTGGGTCGGGAATGAGCAGTTCTTC. Translation gives CASSPGWVGNEQFF.

Written as DNA, the CDR3 is TGTGCCAGCTCTTGGGCAACTAATGAAAAACTGTTTTTT. Amino acid sequence: CASSWATNEKLFF. This rearrangement joins TRBV18 to TRBJ1-4; D remains ambiguous. V was shortened by 6 bases and J by 0 bases, with 5 bases between the two germline ends. Germline assignment: CDR1 KGHSH and CDR2 LQKENI. The CDR3 extends over 13 amino acids. The variable domain in full, completed from reference TRBV18 and TRBJ1-4, reads NAGVMQNPRHLVRRRGQEARLRCSPMKGHSHVYWYRQLPEEGLKFMVYLQKENIIDESGMPKERFSAEFPKEGPSILRIQQVVRGDSAAYFCASSWATNEKLFFGSGTQLSVL.

This chain connects TRBV7-3 to TRBJ1-3; perhaps TRBD1 as D (5 bases). Trimming pared 1 base from V and 0 bases from J, leaving 16 bases between. Per the germline V gene, CDR1 is SGHTA and CDR2 is FQGTGA. This CDR3 spans 18 amino acids. CDR3 sequence reads: CASSLRARGLNSGNTIYF. The CDR3 DNA reads as TGTGCCAGCAGCTTAAGGGCCCGGGGCCTGAACTCTGGAAACACCATATATTTT.

The chain couples TRBV6-6 to TRBJ1-1; D remains ambiguous. Germline CDR1 and CDR2: MNHNY and SVGAGI (reference sequence). This CDR3 region has 11 residues. Trimming removed 7 bases from V and 11 bases from J, with 14 bases in between. CDR3 residues: CASTRGGNAFF. CDR3 in DNA: TGTGCCAGCACTCGAGGCGGTAACGCTTTCTTT.

The chain has TRBV28 and TRBJ2-1; D possibly corresponds to TRBD2 (5 bases). The V gene's germline CDR1 is MDHEN and CDR2 SYDVKM. V shed 5 bases and J shed 8 bases, with 7 bases lying between them. The CDR3 loop spans 11 amino acids. DNA of the CDR3: TGTGCCAGCAGTGCGGGCCATGAGCAGTTCTTC. It codes for CASSAGHEQFF.

J is TRBJ1-1 and V is TRBV6-6, with D unresolved. The CDR3 is made up of 15 amino acids. The V end lost 4 bases, the J end lost 0 bases, and 12 bases lay between the germline ends. Germline CDR1 MNHNY, CDR2 SVGAGI (reference sequence). The CDR3 bases are TGTGCCAGCAGTTCCAACGACGGGATGAACACTGAAGCTTTCTTT. Its protein is CASSSNDGMNTEAFF.

The V and J genes are TRBV7-2 and TRBJ1-5; D is ambiguous. Trimming cost V 1 base and J 2 bases, with 12 bases left between them. The length of the CDR3 is 16 residues. Germline V lookup: CDR1 SGHTA, CDR2 FQGNSA. The CDR3 protein is CASSLGAGWGNQPQHF. CDR3 coding DNA: TGTGCCAGCAGCTTAGGGGCGGGCTGGGGCAATCAGCCCCAGCATTTT.

This clone occurred once. V is TRBV7-6 and J is TRBJ2-5; no clear D. Germline V gene data show CDR1 as SGHVS and CDR2 as FNYEAQ. V dropped 5 bases and J dropped 0 bases, with 16 bases sitting between them. The CDR3 has 16 amino acids. The CDR3 DNA follows: TGTGCCAGCAGCCCAAAACTCGGCGGACACCAAGAGACCCAGTACTTC. Encoded protein: CASSPKLGGHQETQYF.

The rearrangement uses TRBV5-1 and TRBJ2-1, with no clear D. V shed 0 bases and J shed 4 bases, with 11 bases lying between them. CDR1 is SGHRS, CDR2 YFSETQ, per germline. The CDR3 extends over 15 amino acids. The CDR3 reads CASSLESTQYNEQFF. DNA for the CDR3: TGCGCCAGCAGCTTGGAGTCTACACAATACAATGAGCAGTTCTTC. The full variable domain, with the rest looked up from reference TRBV5-1 and TRBJ2-1, is KAGVTQTPRYLIKTRGQQVTLSCSPISGHRSVSWYQQTPGQGLQFLFEYFSETQRNKGNFPGRFSGRQFSNSRSEMNVSTLELGDSALYLCASSLESTQYNEQFFGPGTRLTVL.

The J gene is TRBJ1-2, the V gene TRBV28; possible D gene TRBD1, 5 bases. The CDR3 length is 17 residues. The germline gives CDR1 MDHEN, CDR2 SYDVKM. The ends were cut back, 3 bases at V and 1 base at J, with 18 bases in the middle. CDR3 protein: CASSLAGAQALNYGYTF. The CDR3 DNA follows: TGTGCCAGCAGTTTGGCTGGGGCACAGGCCCTTAACTATGGCTACACCTTC.

The count of this clone is one. The chain is built from TRBV28 and TRBJ1-2; D gene unclear. CDR1 MDHEN and CDR2 SYDVKM come from the germline V gene. Trimming cost V 5 bases and J 9 bases, with 16 bases left between them. This CDR3 is built from 13 residues. CDR3 nucleotide sequence: TGTGCCAGCAGTGGCTGGGGAACGGGGAGCTACACCTTC. Its translation: CASSGWGTGSYTF.

This chain joins TRBV7-6 and TRBJ2-7; 7 nucleotides align to TRBD1. The germline V gene encodes CDR1 SGHVS and CDR2 FNYEAQ. Trimming took 6 bases from V and 2 from J; bases not matched to a gene: 7. The CDR3 is 14 residues long. The CDR3 bases are TGTGCCAGCAGACCCACGGGACAGACCTACGAGCAGTACTTC. Translation: CASRPTGQTYEQYF. Using reference TRBV7-6 and TRBJ2-7 for the parts outside the CDR3, the full variable domain is GAGVSQSPRYKVTKRGQDVALRCDPISGHVSLYWYRQALGQGPEFLTYFNYEAQQDKSGLPNDRFSAERPEGSISTLTIQRTEQRDSAMYRCASRPTGQTYEQYFGPGTRLTVT.